One and the same sample provided the 5 T cell receptor beta chains below, sequenced in a study of blood T cells in healthy people across ages. Alongside a J-beta primer mix, a sample-barcoded 5' primer served in a second PCR lasting 7 to 11 cycles. TCRdb itself ran the 5' RACE reads through MiXCR, one entry per CDR3 protein. The table has 1.5 million to 2 million distinct CDR3 sequences, less than 50% seen once. Sequencing was performed on blood. The source of these receptors is a woman aged 40 to 50 in good health.

This clonotype appeared a few times. The chain is built from TRBV6-6 and TRBJ2-3; no reliable D call. V shed 0 bases and J shed 8 bases, with 6 bases lying between them. Germline CDR1 MNHNY, CDR2 SVGAGI (reference sequence). The CDR3 length is 12 residues. The CDR3 nucleotides read TGTGCCAGCAGTTACTCACCGGCTACGCAGTATTTT. This translates into CASSYSPATQYF.

A few counts support this clonotype. The chain is built from TRBV5-6 and TRBJ2-7; 7 bases line up with TRBD1. The CDR3 has 13 amino acids. V gave up 5 bases and J gave up 7 bases; unmatched junction bases: 9. Per germline, CDR1 SGHDT and CDR2 YYEEEE. The CDR3 DNA sequence: TGTGCCAGCAGATTTACCCACAGGGGAGAGCAGTACTTC. It translates to CASRFTHRGEQYF.

This clonotype has more than one count but fewer than ten. V gene TRBV6-2 or TRBV6-3 combines with J gene TRBJ2-3, with 8 bases fitting TRBD1. CDR1 MNHEY and CDR2 SVGEGT come from the germline V gene. The V and J ends lost 0 bases and 0 bases, in that order; junction bases with no gene match: 5. The CDR3 sequence is 17 residues long. The CDR3 reads CASSYSVTGGSTDTQYF. CDR3 in DNA: TGTGCCAGCAGTTACTCGGTAACAGGGGGAAGCACAGATACGCAGTATTTT.

The rearrangement uses TRBV28 and TRBJ2-1, with D possibly matching TRBD2 (6 bases). Per germline, CDR1 MDHEN and CDR2 SYDVKM. The germline V and J ends were trimmed by 4 bases and 9 bases, with 19 bases remaining between them. CDR3 length: 15 amino acids. The CDR3 loop is CASSSIRDSSLEQFF. The CDR3, as DNA: TGTGCCAGCAGTTCGATCCGGGACTCTTCTCTTGAGCAGTTCTTC.

The chain recombines TRBV7-2 with TRBJ1-4; a possible D gene is TRBD1 (6 bases). This CDR3 is 18 amino acids long. Looked up from germline, CDR1 is SGHTA and CDR2 is FQGNSA. Deletions cut 2 bases from V and 8 bases from J, with 24 bases between. CDR3 in DNA: TGTGCCAGCAGCTTACGGGGGGGCCGGATTGGCAGCTCAGAAAAACTGTTTTTT. It is translated as CASSLRGGRIGSSEKLFF.